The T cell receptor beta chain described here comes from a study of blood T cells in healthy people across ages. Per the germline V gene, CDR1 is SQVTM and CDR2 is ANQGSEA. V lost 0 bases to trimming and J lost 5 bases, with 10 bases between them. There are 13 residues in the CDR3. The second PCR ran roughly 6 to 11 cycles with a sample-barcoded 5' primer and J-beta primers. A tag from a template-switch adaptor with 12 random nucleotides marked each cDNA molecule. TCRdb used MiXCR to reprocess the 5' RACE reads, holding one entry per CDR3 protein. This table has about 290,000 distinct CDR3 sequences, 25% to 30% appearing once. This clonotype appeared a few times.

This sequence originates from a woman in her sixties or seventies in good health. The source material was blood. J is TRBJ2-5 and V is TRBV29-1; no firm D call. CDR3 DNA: TGCAGCGTTGAAGAACCTAGGCACGAGACCCAGTACTTC. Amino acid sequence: CSVEEPRHETQYF.